This T cell receptor (beta chain) is from a study of T cells after yellow fever vaccination. TCRdb recomputed calls from the 5' RACE reads with MiXCR, one row per CDR3 protein. The table records approximately 250,000 distinct CDR3 sequences, more than 3.5% of them present only once. This clonotype was detected ten times or more. This CDR3 contains 13 residues. Trimming removed 4 bases at V and 7 bases at J, with 14 bases between. CDR1 is SGHAT and CDR2 is FQNNGV in the germline V gene. The receptor was derived from a man aged 18 to 35 who received the YFV17D yellow fever vaccine. The J gene is TRBJ2-7, the V gene TRBV11-2; maybe TRBD2 (5 bases). This specimen consisted of PBMCs, obtained 15 days after the yellow fever booster vaccination. In nucleotides, the CDR3 is TGTGCCAGCAGCTCGTCCGGGGTGGGAGAGCAGTACGTC. Its translation: CASSSSGVGEQYV.